Listed below are T cell receptor beta chains from one sample, sequenced in a study of shared clonotypes between healthy human individuals. Data came from immunoSEQ multiplex PCR; TCRdb stores just in-frame clones and leaves some out. The table records 2 million to 3 million clones, over 85% of them present only once. The sample consisted of naive CD4+ T cells from PBMCs. These receptor sequences come from a man aged 18 to 30 in good health. Some clones in this sample may be carry-over from other donors' samples. Each CDR3 is given without its conserved first and last residue. D genes are given only for firm matches.

V gene	D gene	J gene	CDR3 protein
TRBV7-2	.	TRBJ2-7	ASSLVVAGGGEQY
TRBV20-1	.	TRBJ1-1	SALRATEAF
TRBV19	.	TRBJ2-7	ASSIAGQGSYEQY
TRBV2	.	TRBJ2-3	ASRVYRTDTQY
TRBV2	.	TRBJ2-1	ASSGAEEYNKQF
TRBV7-2	.	TRBJ2-1	ASSLDRTINEQF
TRBV18	.	TRBJ2-2	ASSPDGPSGELF
TRBV7-2	.	TRBJ2-5	ASSLRSPVGETQY
TRBV6-6	TRBD2	TRBJ2-7	ASSLGLAGSYEQY
TRBV11-2	.	TRBJ2-7	ASSRQGYEQY